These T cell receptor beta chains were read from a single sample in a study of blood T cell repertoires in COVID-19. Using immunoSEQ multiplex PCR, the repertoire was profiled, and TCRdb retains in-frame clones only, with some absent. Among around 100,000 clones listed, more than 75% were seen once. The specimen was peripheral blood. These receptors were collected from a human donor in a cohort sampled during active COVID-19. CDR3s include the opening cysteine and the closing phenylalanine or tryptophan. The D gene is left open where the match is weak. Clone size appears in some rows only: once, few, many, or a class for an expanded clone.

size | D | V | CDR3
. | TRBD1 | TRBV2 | CASTGDRGIYNEQFF
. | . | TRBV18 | CASSPGTSYEQYF
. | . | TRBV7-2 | CASSLAFIRAFSGANVLTF
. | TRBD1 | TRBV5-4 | CASSLNRGRQETQYF
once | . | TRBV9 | CASSFQHAGGDTQYF
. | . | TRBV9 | CASSVGAGVGGTQYF
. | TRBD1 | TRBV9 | CASSGGQGNEQYF
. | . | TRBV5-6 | CASSPNSGRDNSPLHF
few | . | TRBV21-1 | CASSKRPSSGESSYNEQFF
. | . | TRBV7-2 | CASSGGGYNQPQHF
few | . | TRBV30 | CAWDSYNSPLHF
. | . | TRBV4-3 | CASSQDGREGYTF
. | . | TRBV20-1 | CSARESYGYTF
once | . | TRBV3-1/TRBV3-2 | CASSPHRTTNEKLFF
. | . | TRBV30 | CAWRDGSNQDEAFF
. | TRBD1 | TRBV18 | CASSPQAGGASNEKLFF
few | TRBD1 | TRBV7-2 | CASSLGQARDEKLFF
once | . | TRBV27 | CASSLSSRERNTGELFF
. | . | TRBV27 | CASSLRQTSEAFF
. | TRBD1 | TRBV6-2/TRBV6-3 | CASSPFRGQGGEEKLFF
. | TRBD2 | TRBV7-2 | CASSSLAGVAYEQFF
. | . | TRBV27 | CASSLTRLESYEQYF
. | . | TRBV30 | CAWSVGVRNEQFF
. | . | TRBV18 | CASSPITLTHSGNTIYF
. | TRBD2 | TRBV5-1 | CASSLGALAGGTDTQYF
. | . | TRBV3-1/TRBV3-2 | CASSQVVRVGSPLHF
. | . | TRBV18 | CASSPSPLGELFF
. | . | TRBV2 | CASGGGAYTGELFF
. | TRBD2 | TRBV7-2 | CASSLRLAGSLNEQFF
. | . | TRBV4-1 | CASSPDGVQGTSGNTIYF
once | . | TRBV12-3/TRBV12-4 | CASSFGTPYGYTF
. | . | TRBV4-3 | CASSTVLGATGEQYF
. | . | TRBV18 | CASPPASGPTEAFF
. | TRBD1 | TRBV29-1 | CSVRQGASHEQYF
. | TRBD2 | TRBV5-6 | CASSLGLAGVSYEQYF
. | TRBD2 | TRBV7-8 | CASSLGTSGINEQFF
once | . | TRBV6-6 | CASSYSKAPEQPQHF
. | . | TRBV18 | CASSPQGNEQFF
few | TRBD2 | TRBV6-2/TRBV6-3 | CASSYSGSGGSWNTQYF
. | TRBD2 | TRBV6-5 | CASSFVSGRISNEQFF